This T cell receptor beta chain appears in the sequencing data of a study of sequential checkpoint blockade in melanoma. Turning to the study itself: Patients were randomized 1:1 to nivolumab-then-ipilimumab or ipilimumab-then-nivolumab first-line.

The protocol was immunoSEQ multiplex PCR, while the TCRdb copy is restricted to in-frame clones and leaves out a portion. The sample has under 25,000 clones, 73% seen once. Treatment of the sample: randomized to nivolumab then ipilimumab (arm A) or the reverse (arm B). Sorted cells were live CD3+CD8+, lacking CD19 and CD56, from PBMCs. The CDR3 is 17 amino acids. Germline lookup yields CDR1 LGHNA and CDR2 YNFKEQ. V shed 2 bases and J 1 base; nucleotides not matched to a gene: 9. The sample here was CD8+ T cells sorted from blood (inferred from file names), taken from a patient given nivolumab and ipilimumab in sequence. The chain uses TRBV4-2 and TRBJ1-1; 8 bases agree with TRBD1. This receptor was taken from a human donor with melanoma. The CDR3, as DNA: TGTGCCAGCAGCCAACATCGACAGGGGCTGGGGAACACTGAAGCTTTCTTT. Amino acid sequence: CASSQHRQGLGNTEAFF.